One sample yielded the 28 T cell receptor beta chains listed below, sequenced in a study of cytomegalovirus exposure and HLA in healthy donors. PCR amplification relied on 60 Vbeta primers (plus 13 Jbeta primers). Clones were sequenced by immunoSEQ multiplex PCR, and TCRdb holds only the in-frame ones, with some missing. The sample consists of around 150,000 clones, nearly 80% of them appearing once. Sequenced: PBMCs. The receptors here all came from a male donor in good health and CMV-seronegative.

The chain links TRBV5-6 to TRBJ1-2; 9 positions match TRBD1. The CDR3 has 16 amino acids. Germline CDR1 SGHDT, CDR2 YYEEEE. The trim removed 2 bases at V and 4 bases at J, leaving 9 bases unmatched. The CDR3 sequence: CASSFITGGAGYGYTF. In nucleotides, the CDR3 is TGTGCCAGCAGCTTTATCACAGGGGGCGCCGGCTATGGCTACACCTTC.

This sequence joins TRBV4-3 and TRBJ2-3, with TRBD2 identical over 10 bases. V dropped 1 base and J dropped 6; count of bases not matched to a gene: 7. Looked up from germline, CDR1 is LGHNA and CDR2 is YSLEER. The CDR3 loop spans 16 amino acids. CDR3 bases: TGCGCCAGCAGCCAAGGTCTAGCGGGGGCCTGGGATACGCAGTATTTT. Its protein product is CASSQGLAGAWDTQYF.

This clone was observed a handful of times. The rearrangement uses TRBV19 and TRBJ1-1, with D unresolved. The germline gives CDR1 LNHDA, CDR2 SQIVND (reference sequence). V was shortened by 3 bases and J by 5 bases, with 13 bases between the two germline ends. This CDR3 has 14 amino acids. This CDR3 reads CASSIPPGGTEAFF. Here the CDR3 DNA reads TGTGCCAGTAGTATCCCCCCCGGAGGGACTGAAGCTTTCTTT.

In its sample, this clone was seen a few times. The chain employs TRBV25-1 and TRBJ1-1; D might be TRBD1 (5 bases). The length of the CDR3 is 15 residues. V was pared by 0 bases and J by 0 bases, with 8 bases between. Germline V gene lookup returns CDR1 MGHDK and CDR2 SYGVNS. In DNA, the CDR3 is TGTGCCAGCAGTGAATACCCAGGGATGAACACTGAAGCTTTCTTT. Its translation is CASSEYPGMNTEAFF.

The V and J genes are TRBV12-5 and TRBJ1-1; D remains unclear. Trimming cost V 0 bases and J 2 bases, with 10 bases left between them. This CDR3 is built from 15 residues. CDR1 is LGHNT and CDR2 is FRNRAP in the germline V gene. CDR3 nucleotides: TGTGCTAGTGGTTTGGTACTTCACCCCAACACTGAAGCTTTCTTT. Residues: CASGLVLHPNTEAFF.

The V and J genes are TRBV6-5 and TRBJ1-1; perhaps TRBD1 as D (5 bases). CDR3 length: 13 residues. The germline V gene has CDR1 MNHEY and CDR2 SVGAGI. Trimming removed 6 bases at V and 0 bases at J, with 8 bases between. CDR3 DNA: TGTGCCAGCAGGCCCAGGGTGAACACTGAAGCTTTCTTT. It encodes CASRPRVNTEAFF.

This sequence joins TRBV7-2 and TRBJ2-1, with a weak D call TRBD2 (5 bases). Germline V CDR1 and CDR2: SGHTA, FQGNSA. The V gene lost 4 bases and the J gene lost 5 bases, with 9 bases spanning the gap. The length of the CDR3 is 13 residues. CDR3 DNA sequence: TGTGCCAGCAGCTCCGAACTAGACAATGAGCAGTTCTTC. The encoded protein is CASSSELDNEQFF.

The chain is built from TRBV27 and TRBJ1-1; 9 bases are shared with TRBD1. The V segment lost 7 bases and the J segment 7 bases; nucleotides outside the gene matches: 7. The germline V gene has CDR1 MNHEY and CDR2 SMNVEV (reference sequence). The CDR3 has 13 residues. CDR3 in amino acids: CASIPQGASEAFF. The CDR3 nucleotides read TGTGCCAGCATACCACAGGGGGCGAGTGAAGCTTTCTTT.

The chain employs TRBV19 and TRBJ2-5; tentative D call: TRBD2 (5 bases). The CDR3 totals 13 residues. Trimming cost V 3 bases and J 2 bases, with 7 bases left between them. Germline-derived CDR1 and CDR2 are LNHDA and SQIVND (reference sequence). This CDR3 is CASSITSQETQYF. The CDR3 DNA reads TGTGCCAGTAGTATTACTAGTCAAGAGACCCAGTACTTC.

The rearrangement links TRBV30 to TRBJ1-3; D is unresolved. Germline V lookup: CDR1 GTSNPN, CDR2 SVGIG (reference sequence). V was shortened by 1 base and J by 1 base, with 5 bases between the two germline ends. The CDR3 covers 13 residues. CDR3 amino acids: CAWSGQSGNTIYF. CDR3 bases: TGTGCCTGGAGTGGCCAGTCTGGAAACACCATATATTTT.

The chain joins TRBV30 to TRBJ2-3, with D tentatively TRBD2 (7 bases). This CDR3 has 13 residues. Germline assignment: CDR1 GTSNPN and CDR2 SVGIG (reference sequence). Trimming cost V 1 base and J 3 bases, with 8 bases left between them. CDR3 bases: TGTGCCTGGAGTGAGGGGGGGACAGATACGCAGTATTTT. Translation gives CAWSEGGTDTQYF.

This rearrangement joins TRBV27 to TRBJ2-1; 16 bases fit TRBD2. Trimming cost V 3 bases and J 8 bases; bases outside gene matches: 4. Per germline, CDR1 MNHEY and CDR2 SMNVEV (reference sequence). CDR3 size: 16 residues. The CDR3 DNA sequence: TGTGCCAGCAGTTTCTCCGGGACTAGCGGGGGGGATGAGCAGTTCTTC. It codes for CASSFSGTSGGDEQFF.

The chain combines TRBV4-1 with TRBJ1-6; D is undetermined. Trimming shortened V by 0 bases and J by 7 bases, and 4 bases separated the two germline ends. The V gene's germline CDR1 is MGHRA and CDR2 YSYEKL. The CDR3 consists of 13 residues. DNA of the CDR3: TGCGCCAGCAGCCAAGACCCGAATTCACCCCTCCACTTT. This sequence encodes CASSQDPNSPLHF.

The gene calls are TRBV5-6 and TRBJ2-5, with a possible D match to TRBD1 (5 bases). The J call is uncertain, as TRBJ2-7 better fits the DNA end. CDR1 is SGHDT, CDR2 YYEEEE, per germline. This CDR3 region has 14 residues. CDR3 nucleotide sequence: TGTGCCAGCAGCTTCATCCCAGGGCCCTACGAGCAGTACTTC. Its translation: CASSFIPGPYEQYF.

This clone was observed a few times. This chain links TRBV27 with TRBJ1-5; 9 nucleotides match TRBD1. This CDR3 region has 14 residues. V was pared by 6 bases and J by 2 bases, with 2 bases of the junction left unmatched. CDR1 is MNHEY, CDR2 SMNVEV, per germline (reference sequence). The CDR3 sequence: CASRRTGGNQPQHF. The CDR3 coding sequence is TGTGCCAGCAGAAGGACAGGGGGCAATCAGCCCCAGCATTTT.

Only a few counts were recorded for this clone. J is TRBJ1-5 and V is TRBV4-3; D remains unclear. Trimming cost V 4 bases and J 3 bases, with 13 bases left between them. CDR1 and CDR2 (germline): LGHNA, YSLEER. This CDR3 contains 15 residues. Here the CDR3 reads CASSPGRVPNQPQHF. The CDR3 DNA sequence: TGCGCCAGCAGCCCTGGGCGGGTCCCCAATCAGCCCCAGCATTTT.

The chain joins TRBV11-1 to TRBJ2-3, with 11 bases fitting TRBD1. This CDR3 spans 15 amino acids. Per the germline V gene, CDR1 is SGHAT and CDR2 is FQDESV (reference sequence). Trimming took 5 bases from V and 3 from J; bases not matched to a gene: 4. CDR3: CASSPRDRGTDTQYF. The CDR3 coding sequence is TGTGCCAGCAGCCCCCGGGACAGGGGGACAGATACGCAGTATTTT.

V and J are TRBV4-2 and TRBJ2-5; 7 bases match TRBD2. Per the germline V gene, CDR1 is LGHNA and CDR2 is YNFKEQ. V dropped 2 bases and J dropped 3; count of bases not matched to a gene: 3. This CDR3 contains 14 residues. The CDR3 loop is CASSQRLAEETQYF. As DNA, the CDR3 is TGTGCCAGCAGCCAACGGCTAGCGGAAGAGACCCAGTACTTC.

The genes are TRBV7-2 and TRBJ2-6; D may be TRBD1 (6 bases). The ends were cut back, 1 base at V and 4 bases at J, with 14 bases in the middle. The germline gives CDR1 SGHTA, CDR2 FQGNSA. The CDR3 contains 17 residues. CDR3 residues: CASSLDGQPSGANVLTF. DNA of the CDR3: TGTGCCAGCAGCTTAGATGGACAGCCGTCAGGGGCCAACGTCCTGACTTTC.

The chain joins TRBV7-2 to TRBJ1-2; 9 bases match TRBD1. The CDR3 covers 14 residues. Germline CDR1 is SGHTA and CDR2 is FQGNSA. With 3 bases clipped from V and 4 bases from J, the junction kept 3 bases outside the gene matches. CDR3 bases: TGTGCCAGCAGCTTGACAGGGGGGGCCTATGGCTACACCTTC. Translating it yields CASSLTGGAYGYTF.

The chain joins TRBV7-2 to TRBJ2-5; no definite D call. Trimming took off 3 bases at V and 3 bases at J, with 11 bases between the two ends. This CDR3 comprises 14 residues. Germline V gene lookup returns CDR1 SGHTA and CDR2 FQGNSA. The CDR3 DNA is TGTGCCAGCAGCTTGGGCTCCCAAGAAGAGACCCAGTACTTC. This gives the protein CASSLGSQEETQYF.

This clone was picked up one time. The genes are TRBV7-9 and TRBJ2-3; 7 bases match TRBD1. Germline assignment: CDR1 SEHNR and CDR2 FQNEAQ (reference sequence). The CDR3 runs to 15 residues. Trimming cost V 4 bases and J 2 bases; bases outside gene matches: 6. The CDR3 DNA sequence: TGTGCCAGCAGCTCCAGGACAGGTCCCACAGATACGCAGTATTTT. This encodes CASSSRTGPTDTQYF.

CDR3 DNA: TGTGCCAGCAGCGTAGCGATGGGGGCCAGGTTTAATCAGCCCCAGCATTTT. Encoded protein: CASSVAMGARFNQPQHF. The V call is TRBV9, the J call TRBJ1-5; weak D call: TRBD1 (6 bases). The CDR3 length is 17 residues. The V end lost 0 bases, the J end lost 4 bases, and 17 bases lay between the germline ends. Per germline, CDR1 SGDLS and CDR2 YYNGEE.

This chain links TRBV5-1 with TRBJ2-3; a weak D match, TRBD1 (6 bases). Between the trimmed V and J ends, which lost 4 bases and 0 bases, there was a span of 12 bases. The germline V gene has CDR1 SGHRS and CDR2 YFSETQ. This CDR3 spans 15 amino acids. CDR3: CASSTGQPSTDTQYF. The CDR3 nucleotides read TGCGCCAGCAGCACAGGACAGCCAAGCACAGATACGCAGTATTTT.

This clone was picked up one time. The V call is TRBV5-4, the J call TRBJ1-5; 8 positions agree with TRBD1. The CDR3 runs to 16 residues. Germline values: CDR1 SGHNT, CDR2 YYREEE (reference sequence). With 2 bases clipped from V and 0 bases from J, the junction kept 4 bases outside the gene matches. The CDR3 sequence: CASSFNGQGSNQPQHF. CDR3 bases: TGTGCCAGCAGCTTTAACGGACAGGGTAGCAATCAGCCCCAGCATTTT.

This clone was observed a single time. The chain employs TRBV5-5 and TRBJ2-3, with 7 bases matching TRBD2. The V segment lost 5 bases and the J segment 3 bases; nucleotides outside the gene matches: 3. The CDR3 runs 13 residues. Per germline, CDR1 SGHKS and CDR2 YYEKEE (reference sequence). DNA of the CDR3: TGTGCCAGCAGAACCGGGGGGACAGATACGCAGTATTTT. This codes for CASRTGGTDTQYF. Full variable domain (rest looked up from reference TRBV5-5 and TRBJ2-3): DAGVTQSPTHLIKTRGQQVTLRCSPISGHKSVSWYQQVLGQGPQFIFQYYEKEERGRGNFPDRFSARQFPNYSSELNVNALLLGDSALYLCASRTGGTDTQYFGPGTRLTVL.

The chain joins TRBV6-5 to TRBJ2-5; 12 bases are a match to TRBD2. The V segment lost 5 bases and the J segment 4 bases; nucleotides outside the gene matches: 5. Germline V gives CDR1 MNHEY, CDR2 SVGAGI. This CDR3 has 15 amino acids. CDR3 sequence reads: CASSPSGGAGETQYF. The CDR3 DNA reads as TGTGCCAGCAGTCCTAGCGGGGGGGCCGGAGAGACCCAGTACTTC.

The chain carries TRBV12-5 and TRBJ2-3; no definite D call. The CDR3 spans 12 residues. Germline loops: CDR1 LGHNT, CDR2 FRNRAP. Deletions cut 5 bases from V and 2 bases from J, with 5 bases between. This CDR3 is CASGRDTDTQYF. As DNA, the CDR3 is TGTGCTAGTGGTCGCGACACAGATACGCAGTATTTT.